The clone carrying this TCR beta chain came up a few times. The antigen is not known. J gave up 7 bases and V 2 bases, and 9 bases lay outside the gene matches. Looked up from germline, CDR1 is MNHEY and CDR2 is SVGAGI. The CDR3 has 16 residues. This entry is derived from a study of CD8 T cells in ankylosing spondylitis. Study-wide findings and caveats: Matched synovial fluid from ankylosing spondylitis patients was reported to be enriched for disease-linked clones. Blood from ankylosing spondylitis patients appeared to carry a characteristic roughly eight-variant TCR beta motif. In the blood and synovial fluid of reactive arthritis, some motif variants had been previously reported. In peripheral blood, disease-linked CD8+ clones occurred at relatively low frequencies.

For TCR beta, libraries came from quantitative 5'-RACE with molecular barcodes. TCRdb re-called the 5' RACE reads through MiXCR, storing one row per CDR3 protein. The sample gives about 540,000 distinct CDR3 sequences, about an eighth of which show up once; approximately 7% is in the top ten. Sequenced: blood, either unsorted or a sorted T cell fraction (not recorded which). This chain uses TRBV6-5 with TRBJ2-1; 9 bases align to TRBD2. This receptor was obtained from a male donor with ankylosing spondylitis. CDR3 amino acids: CASSYRGGRALNEQFF. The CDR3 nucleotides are TGTGCCAGCAGTTACCGGGGCGGGAGGGCCCTGAATGAGCAGTTCTTC.